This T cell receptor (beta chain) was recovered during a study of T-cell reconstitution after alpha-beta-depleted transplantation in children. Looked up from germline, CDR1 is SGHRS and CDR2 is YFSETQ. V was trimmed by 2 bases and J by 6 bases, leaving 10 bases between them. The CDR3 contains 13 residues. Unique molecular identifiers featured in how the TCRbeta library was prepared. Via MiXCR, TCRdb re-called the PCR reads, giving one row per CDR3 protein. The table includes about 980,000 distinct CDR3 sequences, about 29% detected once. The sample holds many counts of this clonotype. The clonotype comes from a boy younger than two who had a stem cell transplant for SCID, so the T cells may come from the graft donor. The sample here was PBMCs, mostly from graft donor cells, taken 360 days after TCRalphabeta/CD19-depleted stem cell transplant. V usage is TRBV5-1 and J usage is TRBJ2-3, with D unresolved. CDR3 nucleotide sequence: TGCGCCAGCAGCTTCGGCTCGTTGGATACGCAGTATTTT. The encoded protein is CASSFGSLDTQYF.